Listed below are T cell receptor beta chains from one sample, sequenced in a study of cytomegalovirus exposure and HLA in healthy donors. Clones were sequenced by immunoSEQ multiplex PCR, and TCRdb holds only the in-frame ones, with some missing. The sample lists 120,000 to 150,000 clones, over 70% occurring once. Sample: PBMCs. The source of these receptors is a male donor in good health and CMV-seronegative. The CDR3 runs from the conserved cysteine through the conserved F or W. Each record gives: clone size, J gene, V gene, D gene, CDR3 DNA, CDR3 protein. A D gene is named only where the DNA matches it firmly. For some rows the clone size is stated as once, few or many, or as a class when expanded; others skip it.

>NA|TRBJ2-6|TRBV5-1|NA
TGCGCCAGCAGCTTGGAGGGGACTGGGGCCAACGTCCTGACTTTC
CASSLEGTGANVLTF
>NA|TRBJ1-5|TRBV19|NA
TGTGCCAGTAGTGCCACGGGGGGGCAGGGCGGCCAGCCCCAGCATTTT
CASSATGGQGGQPQHF
>few|TRBJ1-6|TRBV11-2|TRBD1
TGTGCCAGCAGCTTAATGTTGGGGGGACAGGCCGGGTCACCCCTCCACTTT
CASSLMLGGQAGSPLHF
>NA|TRBJ1-1|TRBV5-4|NA
TGTGCCAGCAGCTTGGAGAGGGAGGTCGCTGAAGCTTTCTTT
CASSLEREVAEAFF
>NA|TRBJ2-5|TRBV14|NA
TGTGCCAGCAGCCAAGTAAGGTGGAGTACCCAGTACTTC
CASSQVRWSTQYF
>few|TRBJ1-5|TRBV28|TRBD1
TGTGCCAGCCCCAGCCCAGGGGGCGCCGGACATAGCAATCAGCCCCAGCATTTT
CASPSPGGAGHSNQPQHF
>few|TRBJ1-1|TRBV5-1|NA
TGCGCCAGCAGCTTGGTCAGGTCTGTTTACTCTGAAGCTTTCTTT
CASSLVRSVYSEAFF
>NA|TRBJ1-1|TRBV29-1|NA
TGCAGCGTTCGACTAGCGTTGGGAATGAACACTGAAGCTTTCTTT
CSVRLALGMNTEAFF
>NA|TRBJ1-1|TRBV9|TRBD1
TGTGCCAGCAGCCCGACGCCCAGACAGGGCTGGCTTTCTGAAGCTTTCTTT
CASSPTPRQGWLSEAFF
>NA|TRBJ2-7|TRBV5-1|NA
TGCGCCAGCAGCTTGGCCGCGCCCTCCTACGAGCAGTACTTC
CASSLAAPSYEQYF
>NA|TRBJ2-3|TRBV7-9|TRBD1
TGTGCCAGCAGCTTAACCCAAGGGGGCGCGACAAATACGCAGTATTTT
CASSLTQGGATNTQYF
>NA|TRBJ1-2|TRBV7-9|NA
TGTGCCAGCAGCTTGGCAGGGGTAGGCTACACCTTC
CASSLAGVGYTF
>NA|TRBJ2-7|TRBV4-1|NA
TGCGCCAGCAGCCAACCGGGTCTTTCCTACGAGCAGTACTTC
CASSQPGLSYEQYF
>once|TRBJ1-1|TRBV6-5|NA
TGTGCCAGCAGTTTGCAGGGCCCGAAGACTGAAGCTTTCTTT
CASSLQGPKTEAFF
>NA|TRBJ2-1|TRBV7-2|TRBD1
TGTGCCAGCAGCTTAGTGTGGGGACAGGGTAACAATGAGCAGTTCTTC
CASSLVWGQGNNEQFF
>NA|TRBJ1-2|TRBV6-1|NA
TGTGCCAGCGTGAGGTCCTATGGCTACACCTTC
CASVRSYGYTF
>NA|TRBJ2-1|TRBV7-8|TRBD1
TGTGCCAGCAGCTTCTTGAAGGGACAGTCCTACAATGAGCAGTTCTTC
CASSFLKGQSYNEQFF
>NA|TRBJ2-5|TRBV29-1|NA
TGCAGCGTTGAAGACACTACTTATTTAGAGACCCAGTACTTC
CSVEDTTYLETQYF
>NA|TRBJ1-4|TRBV19|NA
TGTGCCAGTAGTCTGACAGGAGGCGGCATTGAAAAACTGTTTTTT
CASSLTGGGIEKLFF
>NA|TRBJ2-1|TRBV19|NA
TGTGCCACCAGAGACTCGTGGGGGGGCCTAGGTGAGCAGTTCTTC
CATRDSWGGLGEQFF
>NA|TRBJ1-1|TRBV5-6|NA
TGTGCCAGCAGCCAACTCAGGGGAAACACTGAAGCTTTCTTT
CASSQLRGNTEAFF
>NA|TRBJ2-7|TRBV28|NA
TGTGCCAGCAGAACCAGGGTTGGGACCTACGAGCAGTACTTC
CASRTRVGTYEQYF
>NA|TRBJ1-1|TRBV7-9|NA
TGTGCCAGCAGCTTCGAGGGTCGGAACACTGAAGCTTTCTTT
CASSFEGRNTEAFF
>NA|TRBJ1-1|TRBV6-6|NA
TGTGCCAGCGGCATTGAGGGAGGCGCTTTCTTT
CASGIEGGAFF
>NA|TRBJ1-1|TRBV19|TRBD1
TGTGCCAGTAGCCAACAGGGGGCAGGCACTGAAGCTTTCTTT
CASSQQGAGTEAFF
>NA|TRBJ1-1|TRBV6-5|TRBD1
TGTGCCAGCAGAGGCCAGGGGGCGGGTGCTTTCTTT
CASRGQGAGAFF
>once|TRBJ2-1|TRBV5-1|TRBD1
TGCGCCAGCAGCTTGGCTGGGACAGATTACAATGAGCAGTTCTTC
CASSLAGTDYNEQFF
>NA|TRBJ1-4|TRBV5-5|NA
TGTGCCAGCAGCTCCCCGACGGGTCTCAATGAAAAACTGTTTTTT
CASSSPTGLNEKLFF
>NA|TRBJ1-1|TRBV7-3|NA
TGTGCCAGCAGCTTACAGGGGATGAACACTGAAGCTTTCTTT
CASSLQGMNTEAFF
>NA|TRBJ2-7|TRBV10-3|TRBD2
TGTGCCATCAGTGTCGTTAGCGGGGGCCCCCCCTACGAGCAGTACTTC
CAISVVSGGPPYEQYF
>once|TRBJ1-2|TRBV6-5|NA
TGTGCCAGCAGGCCCGCGGGGGCTGGGGGCTACACCTTC
CASRPAGAGGYTF
>NA|TRBJ2-5|TRBV18|TRBD2
TGTGCCAGCTCACCAACCGGTATCAGCGGGAGGGGAAAGACCCAGTACTTC
CASSPTGISGRGKTQYF
>NA|TRBJ2-1|TRBV6-5|TRBD2
TGTGCCAGCAGTTACGTCCCTAGCGGGCCCAATGAGCAGTTCTTC
CASSYVPSGPNEQFF
>NA|TRBJ2-5|TRBV9|NA
TGTGCCAGCAGCCCGCGACAGTACCAAGAGACCCAGTACTTC
CASSPRQYQETQYF
>NA|TRBJ2-3|TRBV4-2|TRBD2
TGTGCCAGCAGCCAAGATCCCGGGACTAGCGGGGGGGCGGAAGATACGCAGTATTTT
CASSQDPGTSGGAEDTQYF
>NA|TRBJ1-1|TRBV7-9|NA
TGTGCCAGCAGCACAAACCCGACAGCTGGGGTGATGGAAGCTTTCTTT
CASSTNPTAGVMEAFF
>NA|TRBJ2-7|TRBV5-5|TRBD1
TGTGCCAGCAGGGAGACAGGGGCCGAGCAGTACTTC
CASRETGAEQYF
>NA|TRBJ2-3|TRBV19|NA
TGTGCCAGTAGTATAGGAGGGACAGATACGCAGTATTTT
CASSIGGTDTQYF
>NA|TRBJ1-5|TRBV28|NA
TGTGCCAGCAGTTTATCAGGGGCAGATCAGCCCCAGCATTTT
CASSLSGADQPQHF
>once|TRBJ2-7|TRBV6-1|TRBD1
TGTGCCAGCACCCGGGACAGATCGCCCTACGAGCAGTACTTC
CASTRDRSPYEQYF
>NA|TRBJ2-3|TRBV30|NA
TGTGCCTGGAGCGACACTAGGAGCCCCACAGATACGCAGTATTTT
CAWSDTRSPTDTQYF
>once|TRBJ2-5|TRBV19|TRBD1
TGTGCCAGTAGTACCGGGACAGGAGGACGGGAGACCCAGTACTTC
CASSTGTGGRETQYF
>few|TRBJ2-5|TRBV19|TRBD1
TGTGCCAGTAACAGGGGAATGAACCAAGAGACCCAGTACTTC
CASNRGMNQETQYF
>NA|TRBJ2-1|TRBV2|TRBD1
TGTGCCAGCAGTGTCGGGGGACAGGGGGCCGTCAATGAGCAGTTCTTC
CASSVGGQGAVNEQFF
>NA|TRBJ2-6|TRBV7-6|TRBD1
TGTGCCAGCAGCTCAACAGGGGCCGGGGCCAACGTCCTGACTTTC
CASSSTGAGANVLTF